Listed below are T cell receptor beta chains from one sample, sequenced in a study of shared clonotypes between healthy human individuals. TCRdb's table, derived via immunoSEQ multiplex PCR, lists solely in-frame clones and lacks some. The sample gives about 980,000 clones, approximately 76% of which show up once; 1.5% is in the top ten. Sequencing was performed on memory CD4+ T cells sorted from blood. Receptors were obtained from a man between 18 and 35 years old in good health. The CDR3 runs from the conserved cysteine through the conserved F or W. The order of the fields is D gene, clone size, V gene, J gene, CDR3 protein, CDR3 DNA. D genes are given only for firm matches. Only part of the rows carry a size: once, few, many, or a class if the clone is expanded.

d_gene: -; abundance: -; v_gene: TRBV5-1; j_gene: TRBJ1-3; CDR3aa: CASSEGVGNTIYF; CDR3nt: TGCGCCAGCAGCGAGGGTGTTGGAAACACCATATATTTT
d_gene: TRBD1; abundance: once; v_gene: TRBV7-8; j_gene: TRBJ1-2; CDR3aa: CASSAQGDYGYTF; CDR3nt: TGTGCCAGCAGCGCCCAGGGGGACTATGGCTACACCTTC
d_gene: -; abundance: -; v_gene: TRBV7-2; j_gene: TRBJ1-1; CDR3aa: CASSLGDRRLNTEAFF; CDR3nt: TGTGCCAGCAGCTTGGGAGACAGGCGGCTGAACACTGAAGCTTTCTTT
d_gene: TRBD1; abundance: once; v_gene: TRBV19; j_gene: TRBJ1-2; CDR3aa: CASSIIYWGQGRSNYGYTF; CDR3nt: TGTGCCAGTAGTATTATCTACTGGGGACAGGGACGATCGAACTATGGCTACACCTTC
d_gene: TRBD1; abundance: -; v_gene: TRBV28; j_gene: TRBJ1-2; CDR3aa: CASSSGDRVNYGYTF; CDR3nt: TGTGCCAGCAGTTCGGGGGACAGGGTTAACTATGGCTACACCTTC
d_gene: -; abundance: -; v_gene: TRBV5-1; j_gene: TRBJ2-7; CDR3aa: CASSLGLLTAREQYF; CDR3nt: TGCGCCAGCAGCTTGGGACTTCTAACCGCGCGCGAGCAGTACTTC
d_gene: TRBD2; abundance: -; v_gene: TRBV7-9; j_gene: TRBJ2-1; CDR3aa: CASSPQSGGSSYYNEQFF; CDR3nt: TGTGCCAGCAGCCCCCAGAGCGGCGGGAGCTCTTATTACAATGAGCAGTTCTTC
d_gene: TRBD2; abundance: -; v_gene: TRBV5-4; j_gene: TRBJ2-2; CDR3aa: CASSLSAGGRNTGELFF; CDR3nt: TGTGCCAGCAGTCTTTCGGCGGGAGGGAGAAACACCGGGGAGCTGTTTTTT
d_gene: TRBD2; abundance: -; v_gene: TRBV4-1; j_gene: TRBJ2-1; CDR3aa: CASSQEASGRRSSYNEQFF; CDR3nt: TGCGCCAGCAGCCAAGAGGCTAGCGGGAGAAGAAGCTCCTACAATGAGCAGTTCTTC
d_gene: TRBD1; abundance: -; v_gene: TRBV29-1; j_gene: TRBJ1-1; CDR3aa: CSVYRGGNTEAFF; CDR3nt: TGCAGCGTATACAGGGGGGGGAACACTGAAGCTTTCTTT
d_gene: -; abundance: once; v_gene: TRBV6-1; j_gene: TRBJ2-1; CDR3aa: CASSERLNEQFF; CDR3nt: TGTGCCAGCAGTGAGAGACTCAATGAGCAGTTCTTC
d_gene: TRBD2; abundance: few; v_gene: TRBV9; j_gene: TRBJ2-5; CDR3aa: CASSHYGGGETQYF; CDR3nt: TGTGCCAGCAGCCATTATGGGGGAGGGGAGACCCAGTACTTC
d_gene: TRBD2; abundance: -; v_gene: TRBV5-1; j_gene: TRBJ2-5; CDR3aa: CASSLAASGGAETQYF; CDR3nt: TGCGCCAGCAGCTTGGCGGCTAGCGGGGGTGCAGAGACCCAGTACTTC
d_gene: -; abundance: -; v_gene: TRBV18; j_gene: TRBJ2-7; CDR3aa: CASSPLTGEQYF; CDR3nt: TGTGCCAGCTCACCGTTAACTGGGGAGCAGTACTTC
d_gene: TRBD1; abundance: few; v_gene: TRBV7-2; j_gene: TRBJ2-2; CDR3aa: CASSFRGRGGELFF; CDR3nt: TGTGCCAGCAGCTTCAGGGGGCGAGGCGGGGAGCTGTTTTTT
d_gene: -; abundance: -; v_gene: TRBV13; j_gene: TRBJ2-5; CDR3aa: CASSLVSGPQETQYF; CDR3nt: TGTGCCAGCAGCTTAGTCTCAGGGCCACAAGAGACCCAGTACTTC
d_gene: TRBD1; abundance: once; v_gene: TRBV15; j_gene: TRBJ2-3; CDR3aa: CATSRDHKGAKDTQYF; CDR3nt: TGTGCCACCAGCAGAGATCATAAGGGGGCGAAGGATACGCAGTATTTT
d_gene: TRBD1; abundance: few; v_gene: TRBV27; j_gene: TRBJ1-4; CDR3aa: CASKGQVNEKLFF; CDR3nt: TGTGCCAGCAAGGGACAGGTTAATGAAAAACTGTTTTTT
d_gene: -; abundance: few; v_gene: TRBV18; j_gene: TRBJ1-1; CDR3aa: CASSPPGLTGGEAFF; CDR3nt: TGTGCCAGCTCACCCCCGGGCCTGACCGGGGGTGAAGCTTTCTTT
d_gene: TRBD1; abundance: -; v_gene: TRBV19; j_gene: TRBJ2-2; CDR3aa: CASSRDRGYTGELFF; CDR3nt: TGTGCCAGTAGTAGGGACAGGGGGTATACCGGGGAGCTGTTTTTT
d_gene: TRBD2; abundance: -; v_gene: TRBV29-1; j_gene: TRBJ2-1; CDR3aa: CSVTSGRGNEQFF; CDR3nt: TGCAGCGTTACTAGCGGGAGGGGGAATGAGCAGTTCTTC
d_gene: TRBD2; abundance: -; v_gene: TRBV7-2; j_gene: TRBJ2-1; CDR3aa: CASSRGLAGLNEQFF; CDR3nt: TGTGCCAGCAGCCGTGGACTAGCGGGGTTAAATGAGCAGTTCTTC
d_gene: TRBD2; abundance: -; v_gene: TRBV7-2; j_gene: TRBJ2-1; CDR3aa: CASGRGTTEQFF; CDR3nt: TGTGCCAGCGGGAGGGGAACTACTGAGCAGTTCTTC
d_gene: -; abundance: many; v_gene: TRBV4-3; j_gene: TRBJ1-2; CDR3aa: CASSQEPGSNYGYTF; CDR3nt: TGCGCCAGCAGCCAAGAACCGGGAAGTAACTATGGCTACACCTTC
d_gene: -; abundance: -; v_gene: TRBV27; j_gene: TRBJ2-3; CDR3aa: CASRGYTDTQYF; CDR3nt: TGTGCCAGCAGGGGATACACAGATACGCAGTATTTT
d_gene: -; abundance: few; v_gene: TRBV5-4; j_gene: TRBJ2-7; CDR3aa: CASSAPGVGVNEQYF; CDR3nt: TGTGCCAGCAGCGCCCCTGGGGTCGGGGTTAACGAGCAGTACTTC
d_gene: TRBD2; abundance: -; v_gene: TRBV25-1; j_gene: TRBJ2-2; CDR3aa: CASSEYRAGGRTGELFF; CDR3nt: TGTGCCAGCAGTGAATATCGAGCGGGGGGGCGCACCGGGGAGCTGTTTTTT
d_gene: -; abundance: -; v_gene: TRBV28; j_gene: TRBJ2-5; CDR3aa: CASNAGGKRETQYF; CDR3nt: TGTGCCAGCAACGCTGGAGGGAAACGAGAGACCCAGTACTTC
d_gene: -; abundance: -; v_gene: TRBV19; j_gene: TRBJ1-2; CDR3aa: CASSPQSYGYTF; CDR3nt: TGTGCCAGTAGTCCTCAGTCATATGGCTACACCTTC
d_gene: TRBD1; abundance: -; v_gene: TRBV10-3; j_gene: TRBJ2-1; CDR3aa: CAISERQGREFF; CDR3nt: TGTGCCATCAGTGAGCGACAGGGAAGGGAGTTCTTC
d_gene: -; abundance: -; v_gene: TRBV28; j_gene: TRBJ1-4; CDR3aa: CASSLRGTNEKLFF; CDR3nt: TGTGCCAGCAGTTTAAGGGGGACTAATGAAAAACTGTTTTTT
d_gene: -; abundance: -; v_gene: TRBV5-1; j_gene: TRBJ1-6; CDR3aa: CASRRGSPDNSPLHF; CDR3nt: TGCGCCAGCAGACGGGGTAGTCCGGATAATTCACCCCTCCACTTT
d_gene: -; abundance: -; v_gene: TRBV5-1; j_gene: TRBJ2-1; CDR3aa: CASSSEGYNEQFF; CDR3nt: TGCGCCAGCAGCTCAGAGGGGTATAATGAGCAGTTCTTC
d_gene: -; abundance: few; v_gene: TRBV13; j_gene: TRBJ2-3; CDR3aa: CASSLLDTQYF; CDR3nt: TGTGCCAGCAGCTTACTAGATACGCAGTATTTT
d_gene: -; abundance: -; v_gene: TRBV2; j_gene: TRBJ2-1; CDR3aa: CASSAGLPYNEQFF; CDR3nt: TGTGCCAGCAGCGCAGGGTTACCCTACAATGAGCAGTTCTTC
d_gene: TRBD1; abundance: -; v_gene: TRBV2; j_gene: TRBJ2-7; CDR3aa: CASSDGQGLGEQYF; CDR3nt: TGTGCCAGCAGTGACGGACAGGGACTGGGCGAGCAGTACTTC
d_gene: TRBD2; abundance: -; v_gene: TRBV29-1; j_gene: TRBJ2-1; CDR3aa: CSVEGGTRWNEQFF; CDR3nt: TGCAGCGTTGAAGGGGGGACTAGGTGGAATGAGCAGTTCTTC
d_gene: -; abundance: -; v_gene: TRBV2; j_gene: TRBJ2-7; CDR3aa: CASSELAGAAGEQYF; CDR3nt: TGTGCCAGCAGTGAGCTGGCAGGGGCCGCCGGCGAGCAGTACTTC
d_gene: TRBD1; abundance: -; v_gene: TRBV7-9; j_gene: TRBJ2-7; CDR3aa: CASSYRGYEQYF; CDR3nt: TGTGCCAGCAGCTACAGGGGCTACGAGCAGTACTTC
d_gene: -; abundance: -; v_gene: TRBV20-1; j_gene: TRBJ1-2; CDR3aa: CSAIHRVGYTF; CDR3nt: TGCAGTGCCATCCACAGGGTCGGCTACACCTTC
d_gene: -; abundance: -; v_gene: TRBV9; j_gene: TRBJ2-3; CDR3aa: CASSFRPAGNTDTQYF; CDR3nt: TGTGCCAGCAGCTTCCGCCCAGCTGGTAACACAGATACGCAGTATTTT
d_gene: -; abundance: -; v_gene: TRBV10-3; j_gene: TRBJ1-5; CDR3aa: CAISEEGGQPQHF; CDR3nt: TGTGCCATCAGTGAGGAGGGGGGTCAGCCCCAGCATTTT
d_gene: -; abundance: few; v_gene: TRBV27; j_gene: TRBJ1-2; CDR3aa: CASSSDSSRGYTF; CDR3nt: TGTGCCAGCAGTTCGGACAGTAGTCGTGGCTACACCTTC